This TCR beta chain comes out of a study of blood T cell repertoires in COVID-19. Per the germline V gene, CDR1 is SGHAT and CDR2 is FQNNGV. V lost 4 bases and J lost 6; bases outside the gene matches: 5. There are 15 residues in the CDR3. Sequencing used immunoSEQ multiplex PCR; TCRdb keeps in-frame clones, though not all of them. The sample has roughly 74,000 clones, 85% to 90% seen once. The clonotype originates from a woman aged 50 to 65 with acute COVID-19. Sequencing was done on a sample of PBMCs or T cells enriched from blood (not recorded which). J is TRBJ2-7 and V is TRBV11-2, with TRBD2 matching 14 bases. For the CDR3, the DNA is TGTGCCAGCAGCTCGGGGGGACTAGCGGGAGTCGAGCAGTACTTC. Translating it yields CASSSGGLAGVEQYF.